What follows are 12 T cell receptor beta chains derived from one specimen sequenced in a study of identical twins. TCRdb re-called the 5' RACE reads with MiXCR, one entry per CDR3 protein. The sample includes around 1.7 million distinct CDR3 sequences, under 35% of them seen just once. Sequenced sample: cord blood. All receptors derive from a newborn girl in good health.

The chain is built from TRBV10-3 and TRBJ2-1; 11 nucleotides align to TRBD2. Trimming at V came to 7 bases and at J to 5 bases, leaving 7 bases not matched to a gene. Germline V gene sequence: CDR1 ENHRY, CDR2 SYGVKD. The CDR3 runs 15 residues. The CDR3 bases are TGTGCCATCACGAAGGGACTAGCGGCGGACAATGAGCAGTTCTTC. Translated, it gives CAITKGLAADNEQFF.

The chain uses TRBV5-4 and TRBJ2-3, with no clear D. CDR1 is SGHNT, CDR2 YYREEE, per germline (reference sequence). Trimming removed 0 bases from V and 3 bases from J, with 14 bases in between. This CDR3 is 16 amino acids long. The CDR3, as DNA: TGTGCCAGCAGCTTGGTAGGCCACCTGACGACAGATACGCAGTATTTT. Amino acid sequence: CASSLVGHLTTDTQYF.

This sequence joins TRBV5-1 and TRBJ2-2; TRBD2 might be the D (5 bases). The V gene's germline CDR1 is SGHRS and CDR2 YFSETQ. The ends were cut back, 0 bases at V and 0 bases at J, with 9 bases in the middle. The CDR3 totals 16 residues. The CDR3 nucleotides are TGCGCCAGCAGCTTGGGGGTTAGCGCGAACACCGGGGAGCTGTTTTTT. Its translation is CASSLGVSANTGELFF.

This clonotype was counted only a few times. The rearrangement uses TRBV7-9 and TRBJ2-1; 10 positions agree with TRBD2. CDR1 SEHNR and CDR2 FQNEAQ come from the germline V gene (reference sequence). The CDR3 sequence is 15 residues long. J gave up 7 bases and V 1 base, and 4 bases lay outside the gene matches. The CDR3 nucleotides read TGTGCCAGCAGCTTAGTTTCGACTAGCGGGAATGAGCAGTTCTTC. It yields the protein CASSLVSTSGNEQFF.

V usage is TRBV6-1 and J usage is TRBJ1-2, with D hard to call. Germline values: CDR1 MNHNS, CDR2 SASEGT. The CDR3 totals 14 residues. The V gene lost 0 bases and the J gene lost 4 bases, with 9 bases spanning the gap. DNA for the CDR3: TGTGCCAGCAGTGAAGCAGGGCTATTCTATGGCTACACCTTC. Its protein is CASSEAGLFYGYTF.

This clonotype was counted only a few times. The chain combines TRBV20-1 with TRBJ2-1; 7 nucleotides agree with TRBD2. The CDR3 covers 15 residues. CDR1 DFQATT and CDR2 SNEGSKA come from the germline V gene (reference sequence). Trimming at V came to 1 base and at J to 4 bases, leaving 7 bases not matched to a gene. CDR3 nucleotides: TGCAGTGCTAGAGGAAGTAGCGGGCGGTACAATGAGCAGTTCTTC. It is translated as CSARGSSGRYNEQFF.

Only a few counts were recorded for this clonotype. This chain links TRBV4-1 with TRBJ2-7, with D perhaps given as TRBD1 or TRBD2 (5 bases each). V dropped 3 bases and J dropped 1 base, with 19 bases sitting between them. CDR1 is MGHRA, CDR2 YSYEKL, per germline. CDR3 length equals 17 residues. In nucleotides, the CDR3 is TGCGCCAGCAGCCATATGAGGAACCGGGACCATTCCTACGAGCAGTACTTC. Translation: CASSHMRNRDHSYEQYF.

In this sample, this clonotype turned up a few times. The chain links TRBV5-6 to TRBJ1-2, with TRBD1 matching 10 bases. Germline V gives CDR1 SGHDT, CDR2 YYEEEE. Trimming took 4 bases from V and 6 from J; bases not matched to a gene: 6. There are 14 residues in the CDR3. CDR3 amino acids: CASSGPTGGDGYTF. DNA of the CDR3: TGTGCCAGCAGCGGGCCGACAGGGGGCGATGGCTACACCTTC.

The chain links TRBV12-3 or TRBV12-4 to TRBJ2-4; 7 positions agree with TRBD2. The J call may be in error: the DNA end matches TRBJ2-5 better. The CDR3 extends over 16 amino acids. The CDR3 here is CASSFHTLLAEETQYF. Written as DNA, the CDR3 is TGTGCCAGCAGTTTCCACACCCTCCTAGCGGAAGAGACCCAGTACTTC.

This clonotype showed up just a few times. The V call is TRBV7-9, the J call TRBJ2-1, with 9 bases fitting TRBD2. The CDR3 spans 16 residues. The J segment lost 8 bases and the V segment lost 1 base, leaving 9 bases of the junction unmatched. The germline V gene encodes CDR1 SEHNR and CDR2 FQNEAQ (reference sequence). DNA of the CDR3: TGTGCCAGCAGCTTAGTATTGAGCGGGAGGCTGGATGAGCAGTTCTTC. Translating it yields CASSLVLSGRLDEQFF.

The rearrangement links TRBV12-3 or TRBV12-4 to TRBJ2-7; 8 nucleotides line up with TRBD2. With 3 bases clipped from V and 6 bases from J, the junction kept 10 bases outside the gene matches. This CDR3 has 15 amino acids. The CDR3 region has the DNA TGTGCCAGCAGTTTGAGCAGCGGGAGAACAGGCGAGCAGTACTTC. This codes for CASSLSSGRTGEQYF.

V and J are TRBV28 and TRBJ2-1; D possibly corresponds to TRBD1 (6 bases). Trimming left V 6 bases short and J 7 bases short, with 19 bases between. CDR3 length: 15 residues. Germline V CDR1 and CDR2: MDHEN, SYDVKM. The CDR3 region has the DNA TGTGCCAGCAGATCTTCAGGGGCCTTAGGGAATGAGCAGTTCTTC. The encoded protein is CASRSSGALGNEQFF.